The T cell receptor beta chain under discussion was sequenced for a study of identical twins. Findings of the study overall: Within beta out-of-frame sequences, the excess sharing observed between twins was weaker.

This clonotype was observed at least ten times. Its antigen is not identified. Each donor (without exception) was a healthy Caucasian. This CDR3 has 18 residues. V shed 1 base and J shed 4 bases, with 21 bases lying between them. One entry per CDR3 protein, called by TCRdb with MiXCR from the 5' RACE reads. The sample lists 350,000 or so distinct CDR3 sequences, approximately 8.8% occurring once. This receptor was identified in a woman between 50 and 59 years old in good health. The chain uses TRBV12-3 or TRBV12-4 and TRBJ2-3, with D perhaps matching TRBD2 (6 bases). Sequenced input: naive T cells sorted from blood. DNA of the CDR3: TGTGCCAGCAGTTTAGTTCGGAGGGAATTGGTTTTGTCAGATACGCAGTATTTT. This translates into CASSLVRRELVLSDTQYF.